The 28 T cell receptor beta chains below all came from one sample that was sequenced in a study of blood T cells in healthy people across ages. The second PCR ran about 6 to 11 cycles with a sample-barcoded 5' primer and J-beta primers. One entry per CDR3 protein, called by TCRdb with MiXCR from the 5' RACE reads. The table includes more than 700,000 distinct CDR3 sequences, about half detected once. Sequenced material: blood. These receptors were taken from an elderly man in good health.

This clonotype was seen only a few times. This chain uses TRBV7-2 with TRBJ2-2; TRBD1 aligns across 8 bases. The ends lost 1 base at V and 4 bases at J; junction bases unmatched: 2. The CDR3 extends over 15 amino acids. Germline assignment: CDR1 SGHTA and CDR2 FQGNSA. CDR3 sequence (DNA): TGTGCCAGCAGCTTAGTGCAGGGGGCCACCGGGGAGCTGTTTTTT. This codes for CASSLVQGATGELFF.

This clonotype occurred a few times. This chain joins TRBV7-2 and TRBJ1-5; 11 nucleotides agree with TRBD1. V was pared by 5 bases and J by 6 bases, with 6 bases of the junction left unmatched. The CDR3 has 15 residues. CDR1 is SGHTA and CDR2 is FQGNSA in the germline V gene. The CDR3 coding sequence is TGTGCCAGCAGCCCAGGACAGGGGGCGGTTCAGCCCCAGCATTTT. The encoded protein is CASSPGQGAVQPQHF.

This chain links TRBV7-9 with TRBJ2-1; 11 bases are a match to TRBD2. Germline V gene data show CDR1 as SEHNR and CDR2 as FQNEAQ (reference sequence). The CDR3 length is 15 residues. The J segment lost 6 bases and the V segment lost 5 bases, leaving 6 bases of the junction unmatched. The CDR3 bases are TGTGCCAGCAGCCGGGGACTAGCGGAGACCAATGAGCAGTTCTTC. Translating gives CASSRGLAETNEQFF.

This clonotype occurred many times. The genes are TRBV20-1 and TRBJ1-2, with a possible D match to TRBD1 (5 bases). The germline V gene has CDR1 DFQATT and CDR2 SNEGSKA (reference sequence). CDR3 length: 13 amino acids. Trimming took off 6 bases at V and 6 bases at J, with 17 bases between the two ends. CDR3 DNA: TGCAGTGCAACTAACGGGGGGATAGATGGCTACACCTTC. Its protein is CSATNGGIDGYTF.

This clonotype was counted only a few times. The rearrangement links TRBV7-2 to TRBJ2-7, with 8 bases fitting TRBD1. J gave up 5 bases and V 3 bases, and 6 bases lay outside the gene matches. Germline lookup yields CDR1 SGHTA and CDR2 FQGNSA. CDR3 length equals 14 residues. This chain's CDR3 is CASSLMDRDHEQYF. Written as DNA, the CDR3 is TGTGCCAGCAGCTTGATGGACAGGGACCACGAGCAGTACTTC. Combining the CDR3 with reference TRBV7-2 and TRBJ2-7 gives the whole variable domain GAGVSQSPSNKVTEKGKDVELRCDPISGHTALYWYRQSLGQGLEFLIYFQGNSAPDKSGLPSDRFSAERTGGSVSTLTIQRTQQEDSAVYLCASSLMDRDHEQYFGPGTRLTVT.

This clonotype has at least ten counts. V and J are TRBV6-2 or TRBV6-3 and TRBJ2-1; 10 bases map to TRBD2. This CDR3 spans 17 amino acids. Germline V gene lookup returns CDR1 MNHEY and CDR2 SVGEGT. With 7 bases clipped from V and 2 bases from J, the junction kept 11 bases outside the gene matches. The CDR3 here is CASTLAGDFSAYNEQFF. The CDR3 nucleotides read TGTGCCAGCACCCTAGCGGGAGACTTTAGCGCCTACAATGAGCAGTTCTTC.

This clonotype was picked up one time. The chain carries TRBV28 and TRBJ2-1; 16 positions agree with TRBD2. V was pared by 6 bases and J by 12 bases, with 17 bases of the junction left unmatched. The length of the CDR3 is 18 residues. Germline V lookup: CDR1 MDHEN, CDR2 SYDVKM. CDR3 amino acids: CASSLKRGGTSGRAMQFF. The CDR3, as DNA: TGTGCCAGCAGCCTTAAACGGGGGGGGACTAGCGGGAGGGCCATGCAGTTCTTC.

This clonotype was detected a few times. The chain joins TRBV7-2 to TRBJ2-6, with D possibly being TRBD2 (6 bases). Trimming took 2 bases from V and 3 from J, leaving 14 bases between them. Germline V gene sequence: CDR1 SGHTA, CDR2 FQGNSA. CDR3 length equals 17 residues. This CDR3 reads CASSLIGRSNGANVLTF. CDR3 in DNA: TGTGCCAGCAGCTTAATAGGGAGGTCGAATGGGGCCAACGTCCTGACTTTC. Looking up the rest from reference TRBV7-2 and TRBJ2-6 gives the full variable domain: GAGVSQSPSNKVTEKGKDVELRCDPISGHTALYWYRQSLGQGLEFLIYFQGNSAPDKSGLPSDRFSAERTGGSVSTLTIQRTQQEDSAVYLCASSLIGRSNGANVLTFGAGSRLTVL.

This clonotype was observed a few times. The V gene is TRBV11-3, the J gene TRBJ2-1; TRBD2 agrees at 9 bases. Germline V gene data show CDR1 as SGHNT and CDR2 as YENEEA. There are 16 residues in the CDR3. Germline trimming cut 9 bases from V and 1 base from J; bases unmatched to any gene: 10. The chain's CDR3 is CARDDSGRPSYNEQFF. In nucleotides, the CDR3 is TGTGCCAGGGACGATAGCGGGAGACCGTCCTACAATGAGCAGTTCTTC. Together with reference TRBV11-3 and TRBJ2-1, the CDR3 gives the full variable domain: EAGVVQSPRYKIIEKKQPVAFWCNPISGHNTLYWYLQNLGQGPELLIRYENEEAVDDSQLPKDRFSAERLKGVDSTLKIQPAELGDSAVYLCARDDSGRPSYNEQFFGPGTRLTVL.

This chain connects TRBV6-5 to TRBJ2-3; unclear D gene. This CDR3 spans 13 amino acids. V was clipped by 3 bases and J by 3 bases, with 7 bases between them. Germline V lookup: CDR1 MNHEY, CDR2 SVGAGI. The CDR3 region is CASSYGKTDTQYF. Written as DNA, the CDR3 is TGTGCCAGCAGTTATGGGAAGACAGATACGCAGTATTTT.

The chain combines TRBV9 with TRBJ2-5, with TRBD1 identical over 9 bases. The length of the CDR3 is 14 residues. J gave up 5 bases and V 2 bases, and 4 bases lay outside the gene matches. The germline V gene encodes CDR1 SGDLS and CDR2 YYNGEE. CDR3 coding DNA: TGTGCCAGCAGCGTTACAGGGGGCTGGGAGACCCAGTACTTC. Protein sequence: CASSVTGGWETQYF.

Remarks on this clonotype: With a much larger clone just one base away, this may be a read error. The V and J genes are TRBV12-3 or TRBV12-4 and TRBJ2-3; no reliable D call. This CDR3 spans 13 amino acids. V lost 5 bases and J lost 1, with 7 bases in between. The CDR3 here is CASSNAGTDTQYF. DNA for the CDR3: TGTGCCAGCAGTAATGCCGGCACAGATACGCAGTATTTT.

This clonotype has just a few counts. The chain couples TRBV11-3 to TRBJ2-1, with 8 bases aligning to TRBD2. The CDR3 sequence is 16 residues long. V gave up 5 bases and J gave up 7 bases; unmatched junction bases: 13. Germline CDR1 reads SGHNT; CDR2 reads YENEEA. CDR3 DNA: TGTGCCAGCAGCCGGAGCGGGGGCCAACTCGAGAATGAGCAGTTCTTC. This codes for CASSRSGGQLENEQFF.

This clonotype was seen only a few times. The chain has TRBV12-3 or TRBV12-4 and TRBJ2-5; possibly TRBD2 for D (6 bases). This CDR3 comprises 14 residues. With 7 bases removed from V and 11 bases from J, the gap between germline ends came to 23 bases. Here the CDR3 reads CASMPGLASLEQYF. The CDR3 bases are TGTGCCAGCATGCCCGGGCTAGCGAGTTTGGAGCAGTACTTC.

The gene calls are TRBV24-1 and TRBJ2-5; 7 nucleotides match TRBD2. Germline CDR1 is KGHDR and CDR2 is SFDVKD. The V gene end was trimmed by 6 bases and the J gene end by 2 bases; junction bases not matched to a gene: 11. The CDR3 length is 16 residues. The CDR3 DNA reads TGTGCCACCAGTATCGGCCCATGGGGGGGACAAGAGACCCAGTACTTC. Translating it yields CATSIGPWGGQETQYF.

The genes are TRBV5-1 and TRBJ2-5, with no clear D. Germline V CDR1 and CDR2: SGHRS, YFSETQ. The CDR3 has 14 amino acids. V lost 4 bases to trimming and J lost 2 bases, with 12 bases between them. The CDR3 nucleotides are TGCGCCAGCAGCGTGGTGGATCAACAAGAGACCCAGTACTTC. As protein: CASSVVDQQETQYF.

V usage is TRBV21-1 and J usage is TRBJ2-7; the table's TRBD1 call for D was not verified on the DNA. TRBV21-1 is a documented pseudogene. This CDR3 contains 13 residues. The CDR3 spells CASIDRQIYEQYF. CDR3 in DNA: TGTGCCAGCATCGACAGGCAAATATACGAGCAGTACTTC.

This clonotype was seen at least ten times. This rearrangement joins TRBV12-3 or TRBV12-4 to TRBJ2-5; unclear D gene. The V and J ends lost 11 bases and 4 bases respectively, with 17 bases between them. The length of the CDR3 is 13 residues. The CDR3 DNA reads as TGTGCCTCTCATTTGGGTGGCTCAGAGACCCAGTACTTC. The encoded protein is CASHLGGSETQYF.

This clonotype appeared many times. V and J are TRBV5-1 and TRBJ2-3; D gene ambiguous. The CDR3 runs 16 residues. Germline V gene lookup returns CDR1 SGHRS and CDR2 YFSETQ. Deletions cut 0 bases from V and 2 bases from J, with 13 bases between. CDR3 DNA sequence: TGCGCCAGCAGCTTGGTGGCCCAGCTCACCACAGATACGCAGTATTTT. This translates into CASSLVAQLTTDTQYF.

This clonotype was counted at least ten times. The chain uses TRBV5-4 and TRBJ2-1, with D tentatively TRBD2 (5 bases). This CDR3 has 15 amino acids. CDR1 and CDR2 from the germline V gene are SGHNT and YYREEE (reference sequence). V was pared by 10 bases and J by 5 bases, with 22 bases between. CDR3 protein: CASQAARAPNNEQFF. CDR3 in DNA: TGTGCCTCCCAGGCGGCGAGGGCCCCAAACAATGAGCAGTTCTTC.

V is TRBV29-1 and J is TRBJ2-1, with a weak D call TRBD2 (5 bases). The CDR3 totals 17 residues. Trimming removed 1 base at V and 10 bases at J, with 26 bases between. CDR1 is SQVTM, CDR2 ANQGSEA, per germline. The CDR3 nucleotides read TGCAGCGTTGAAGGACACTCAGAACGGGCTAGCTCCTACGAGCAGTTCTTC. Translating gives CSVEGHSERASSYEQFF.

This clonotype was counted a few times. This chain connects TRBV25-1 to TRBJ1-1; tentative D call: TRBD1 (6 bases). V lost 4 bases and J lost 0, with 12 bases in between. The CDR3 has 15 amino acids. CDR1 and CDR2 from the germline V gene are MGHDK and SYGVNS. The DNA of the CDR3 is TGTGCCAGCAGTGCGCCGGGACACCTGAACACTGAAGCTTTCTTT. It is translated as CASSAPGHLNTEAFF.

This clonotype was found once. This chain uses TRBV28 with TRBJ1-2, with D unresolved. This CDR3 is built from 11 residues. Per the germline V gene, CDR1 is MDHEN and CDR2 is SYDVKM. With 6 bases removed from V and 5 bases from J, the gap between germline ends came to 7 bases. Here the CDR3 reads CASSGPYGYTF. The CDR3 DNA is TGTGCCAGCAGCGGTCCGTATGGCTACACCTTC.

This clonotype has just a few counts. The genes are TRBV7-2 and TRBJ2-1; a weak D match, TRBD2 (5 bases). The CDR3 contains 13 residues. Trimming removed 1 base at V and 9 bases at J, with 10 bases between. CDR1 and CDR2 from the germline V gene are SGHTA and FQGNSA. As DNA, the CDR3 is TGTGCCAGCAGCTTAGACCCTAGCTTTGAGCAGTTCTTC. This gives the protein CASSLDPSFEQFF.

A few counts support this clonotype. The rearrangement links TRBV20-1 to TRBJ2-7; D may be TRBD2 (6 bases). The CDR3 sequence is 15 residues long. Germline V CDR1 and CDR2: DFQATT, SNEGSKA (reference sequence). The germline V and J ends were trimmed by 4 bases and 0 bases, with 16 bases remaining between them. This CDR3 reads CSAIGLGRDSYEQYF. CDR3 sequence (DNA): TGCAGTGCTATAGGTCTTGGGCGGGACTCCTACGAGCAGTACTTC.

The gene calls are TRBV20-1 and TRBJ1-5; unclear D gene. Germline values: CDR1 DFQATT, CDR2 SNEGSKA (reference sequence). V gave up 3 bases and J gave up 3 bases, with 9 bases separating them. The CDR3 loop spans 13 amino acids. Written as DNA, the CDR3 is TGCAGTGCTAGTGGCCCGATCAATCAGCCCCAGCATTTT. Its protein product is CSASGPINQPQHF.

J is TRBJ2-6 and V is TRBV28; maybe TRBD1 (5 bases). This CDR3 is built from 16 residues. CDR1 and CDR2 from the germline V gene are MDHEN and SYDVKM. Trimming stripped 6 bases from V and 4 bases from J, with 16 bases between. The CDR3 DNA is TGTGCCAGCAGCGTTGGCCCAGGGCAAGGGGCCAACGTCCTGACTTTC. It codes for CASSVGPGQGANVLTF.

The chain combines TRBV7-2 with TRBJ2-1; no reliable D call. The CDR3 covers 14 residues. Germline loops: CDR1 SGHTA, CDR2 FQGNSA. Trimming removed 4 bases from V and 7 bases from J, with 14 bases in between. The CDR3 sequence: CASSSVVVGNEQFF. CDR3 coding DNA: TGTGCCAGCAGCTCTGTAGTGGTAGGGAATGAGCAGTTCTTC.